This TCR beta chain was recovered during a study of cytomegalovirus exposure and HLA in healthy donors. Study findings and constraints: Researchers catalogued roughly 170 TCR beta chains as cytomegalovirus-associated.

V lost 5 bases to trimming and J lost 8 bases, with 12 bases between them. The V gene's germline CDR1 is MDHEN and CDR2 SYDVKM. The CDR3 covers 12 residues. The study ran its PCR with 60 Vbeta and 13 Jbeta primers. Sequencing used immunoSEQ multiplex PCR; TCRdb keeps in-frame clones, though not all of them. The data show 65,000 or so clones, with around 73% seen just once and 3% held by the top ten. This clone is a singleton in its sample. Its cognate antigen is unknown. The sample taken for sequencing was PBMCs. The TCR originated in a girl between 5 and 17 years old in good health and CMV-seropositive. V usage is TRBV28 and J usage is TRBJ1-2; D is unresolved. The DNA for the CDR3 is TGTGCCAGCAGTGTCCTGCTGGGCGGCTACACCTTC. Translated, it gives CASSVLLGGYTF.